This T cell receptor (beta chain) stems from a study of control samples from healthy donors and cancer patients. TCRdb's table, derived via immunoSEQ multiplex PCR, lists solely in-frame clones and lacks some. The data hold around 130,000 clones, with about 88% observed a single time. Trimming cost V 3 bases and J 0 bases, with 20 bases left between them. Per the germline V gene, CDR1 is MGHRA and CDR2 is YSYEKL. This CDR3 has 19 amino acids. The receptor comes from a man aged 45 to 65 in good health. The chain is built from TRBV4-1 and TRBJ1-4; the D gene is possibly TRBD1 (5 bases). Sample: blood. CDR3 in DNA: TGCGCCAGCAGCCAGAGAGTCGGACTTAGACAGACAACTAATGAAAAACTGTTTTTT. It specifies CASSQRVGLRQTTNEKLFF.